This TCR beta chain is drawn from a study of CD8 T cells in Susac syndrome. In blood CD8+ and CD4+ T cells, TCR beta underwent sequencing. The authors negatively isolated CD8+ and CD4+ T cells and FACS-enriched TEMRA cells. When the RNA was reverse transcribed, random hexamers were used with an input of roughly 0.5 to 1 ug. TCRdb passed the immunoSEQ multiplex PCR reads through MiXCR, listing each CDR3 protein once. Seen here are fewer than 150,000 distinct CDR3 sequences, over 85% observed once, and the top ten hold approximately 0.3%. Trimming cost V 2 bases and J 7 bases, with 9 bases left between them. The CDR3 loop spans 11 amino acids. Germline loops: CDR1 GTSNPN, CDR2 SVGIG (reference sequence).

The gene calls are TRBV30 and TRBJ2-7, with D unresolved. The receptor's source is a human donor in good health. Sequenced sample: CD8+ T cells from PBMCs. CDR3 sequence (DNA): TGTGCCTGGAGTATCCGTGGAGAGCAGTACTTC. It yields the protein CAWSIRGEQYF.